This TCR beta chain is from a study of T cell repertoires in cytomegalovirus infection. Study overall: Shared public TCR beta signatures pointed to both CMV infection and a matching HLA type. Study-level results: Carriers of CMV plus the relevant HLA were identified by cumulative public TCR beta family frequency. HLA-C-restricted TCR beta clonotypes specific for CMV led the ex vivo response.

This clonotype has more than one count but fewer than ten. Its antigen is as yet unknown. Germline V gene lookup returns CDR1 SEHNR and CDR2 FQNEAQ (reference sequence). V was shortened by 0 bases and J by 4 bases, with 9 bases between the two germline ends. The CDR3 totals 14 residues. A single record per CDR3 protein comes from TCRdb applying MiXCR to the reads. The sample holds 500,000 or so distinct CDR3 sequences, about 17% seen once. Sequencing was performed on CD8+ T cells from PBMCs. The receptor was derived from a human donor in good health (CMV status not recorded). Some clones in this sample may be carry-over from other donors' samples. The J gene is TRBJ1-2, the V gene TRBV7-9, with D unclear. CDR3 amino acids: CASSLAWQVYGYTF. Written as DNA, the CDR3 is TGTGCCAGCAGCTTAGCCTGGCAGGTCTATGGCTACACCTTC.